Listed here is a single T cell receptor beta chain. Its antigen is still unknown. The germline CDR1 and CDR2 sequences are SGHKS and YYEKEE (reference sequence). The J segment lost 7 bases and the V segment lost 6 bases, leaving 6 bases of the junction unmatched. There are 13 residues in the CDR3. The source of the sample is a study of T cell repertoires in ileal Crohn's disease. Overall study findings and caveats: Clonal expansions were more frequent in active smokers than non-smokers at surgery. Mucosal expansions were suggested to be mainly CD8 T cells. All patients with clonality above 26.8% had endoscopic recurrence.

The protocol was immunoSEQ multiplex PCR, while the TCRdb copy is restricted to in-frame clones and leaves out a portion. Of 15,000 to 20,000 clones in the sample, over 65% were seen once. The V gene is TRBV5-5, the J gene TRBJ2-2; TRBD1 agrees at 7 bases. The sequenced material came from ileal tissue. The receptor was derived from an adult with Crohn's disease. The CDR3 nucleotides are TGTGCCAGCACCCCAGGGGGTGGCGGGGAGCTGTTTTTT. Translated, it gives CASTPGGGGELFF.